This T cell receptor (beta chain) is drawn from a study of T cells in localized non-small cell lung cancer. Whole-study results and caveats: Uninvolved neighboring lung showed the greatest T cell clonality, exceeding tumor.

The germline V gene has CDR1 SEHNR and CDR2 FQNEAQ (reference sequence). There are 17 residues in the CDR3. V shed 5 bases and J shed 0 bases, with 14 bases lying between them. Using immunoSEQ multiplex PCR, the repertoire was profiled, and TCRdb retains in-frame clones only, with some absent. The data contain tens of thousands of clones, roughly 87% of them seen just once; the ten biggest clones take up more than 14%. On this clone: Its antigen is unknown.

The chain links TRBV7-9 to TRBJ1-6; D possibly corresponds to TRBD1 (5 bases). This TCR came from a man aged 35-69 years with stage I squamous cell lung carcinoma. This sample comprised peripheral blood, obtained before any cancer treatment. In nucleotides, the CDR3 is TGTGCCAGCAGCCGGGCCTCCGGGGGCTCCTATAATTCACCCCTCCACTTT. Amino acids: CASSRASGGSYNSPLHF.